This entry is about one T cell receptor beta chain. Trimming cost V 2 bases and J 6 bases; bases outside gene matches: 12. The CDR3 loop spans 17 amino acids. Per germline, CDR1 SGHDN and CDR2 FVKESK. Enrollment of patients from Seattle took place during active infection, with longitudinal follow-up. The record originates from a study of blood T cell repertoires in COVID-19. Study in general: T cells, B-cell-depleted T cells, or PBMCs provided the cDNA or gDNA that served as material.

The data were produced by immunoSEQ multiplex PCR, yet TCRdb's version contains in-frame clones alone and is incomplete. Among approximately 120,000 clones listed, roughly 72% were seen once. The sequencing input was peripheral blood. The clonotype originates from a man at least 80 years old with COVID-19, enrolled during active disease. The V call is TRBV14, the J call TRBJ2-2; 7 nucleotides align to TRBD2. Here the CDR3 DNA reads TGTGCCAGCAGCCAAAGTCTTCCTAGCGGATGGGCCGGGGAGCTGTTTTTT. Translated, it gives CASSQSLPSGWAGELFF.